The 7 T cell receptor beta chains in this list originate from one sample, sequenced in a study of metastatic and nonmetastatic thyroid tumors. TCRdb used MiXCR to call clones anew from the PCR reads. The sample contains approximately 21,000 clones, 20% to 25% of which appear only once. Patients were all untreated before their thyroid surgery. Sample: blood. These receptor sequences come from a male donor with papillary thyroid cancer or a benign thyroid nodule (not recorded which). Some clones in this sample may be carry-over from other donors' samples.

The rearrangement joins TRBV6-1 to TRBJ1-4, with unresolved D. Germline V lookup: CDR1 MNHNS, CDR2 SASEGT. Trimming pared 6 bases from V and 7 bases from J, leaving 18 bases between. This CDR3 spans 15 amino acids. The CDR3 reads CASRTGSPGGEKLFF. CDR3 nucleotides: TGTGCCAGCAGGACCGGGTCCCCGGGCGGTGAAAAACTGTTTTTT.

In this sample, this clone turned up many times. V gene TRBV6-4 combines with J gene TRBJ1-5; D possibly corresponds to TRBD1 (5 bases). CDR3 length: 13 amino acids. Germline V gene lookup returns CDR1 MRHNA and CDR2 SNTAGT. V was pared by 3 bases and J by 12 bases, with 15 bases between. CDR3 sequence: CASSEPRDVCQHF. CDR3 nucleotide sequence: TGTGCCAGCAGTGAGCCCAGGGATGTATGCCAGCATTTT.

This clone was counted at least ten times. V usage is TRBV11-3 and J usage is TRBJ2-3; the match to TRBD2 covers 10 bases. V was clipped by 5 bases and J by 2 bases; unmatched bases: 4. CDR3 length: 15 residues. CDR1 SGHNT and CDR2 YENEEA come from the germline V gene. In DNA, the CDR3 is TGTGCCAGCAGCCCCGGGACTAGCGTCACAGATACGCAGTATTTT. Translation: CASSPGTSVTDTQYF. The full variable domain, rest sourced from reference TRBV11-3 and TRBJ2-3, is EAGVVQSPRYKIIEKKQPVAFWCNPISGHNTLYWYLQNLGQGPELLIRYENEEAVDDSQLPKDRFSAERLKGVDSTLKIQPAELGDSAVYLCASSPGTSVTDTQYFGPGTRLTVL.

This clone was seen repeatedly, ten times or more. The chain is built from TRBV3-1 and TRBJ1-1; D not certain. From germline, CDR1 is LGHDT and CDR2 YNNKEL (reference sequence). The CDR3 runs to 14 residues. Between the trimmed V and J ends, which lost 0 bases and 0 bases, there was a span of 5 bases. CDR3 sequence reads: CASSQDPVNTEAFF. The CDR3 nucleotides are TGTGCCAGCAGCCAAGACCCGGTGAACACTGAAGCTTTCTTT.

V usage is TRBV7-3 and J usage is TRBJ2-7; tentatively, D is TRBD2 (5 bases). The CDR3 is made up of 18 amino acids. Germline V gives CDR1 SGHTA, CDR2 FQGTGA. V gave up 8 bases and J gave up 2 bases, with 28 bases separating them. The CDR3 is CASPSQVNEGPRTYEQYF. As DNA, the CDR3 is TGTGCCAGCCCTAGTCAAGTCAACGAGGGCCCCAGGACCTACGAGCAGTACTTC.

The chain carries TRBV11-2 and TRBJ2-1; D possibly matches TRBD1 or TRBD2 (5 bases each). The germline V gene has CDR1 SGHAT and CDR2 FQNNGV. V lost 5 bases and J lost 4, with 15 bases in between. The CDR3 covers 15 residues. The DNA for the CDR3 is TGTGCCAGCAGCCTTCTTTCGGGGCCTTACAATGAGCAGTTCTTC. Its protein product is CASSLLSGPYNEQFF.

The chain joins TRBV5-6 to TRBJ2-7; possible D gene TRBD1, 7 bases. Germline V CDR1 and CDR2: SGHDT, YYEEEE. The CDR3 covers 15 residues. The V end was cut by 4 bases, the J end by 4 bases, with 18 bases between. The CDR3 DNA sequence: TGTGCCAGCAGCGGGGCGGGACAGTCTTTTTACGAGCAGTACTTC. As protein: CASSGAGQSFYEQYF.